The entry below describes one T cell receptor beta chain. The antigen is undetermined. This entry is derived from a study of cytomegalovirus exposure and HLA in healthy donors. Study-level background: As released early, the data held 70 million to 100 million unique TCRs from HLA-typed donors.

Study-wide points: Donor immune exposure was known only as CMV serostatus. Some segments of the V type, notably TRBV6-2 and TRBV6-3, were excluded as indistinguishable.

13 Jbeta primers and 60 Vbeta primers were used for the PCR. Profiling relied on immunoSEQ multiplex PCR, and the TCRdb table lists in-frame clones only, not all of them. Seen here are approximately 190,000 clones, about 80% observed once, and the top ten hold roughly 3.2%. The CDR3 is 16 residues long. The trim removed 4 bases at V and 4 bases at J, leaving 9 bases unmatched. The germline gives CDR1 SGHTA, CDR2 FQGNSA. The specimen was PBMCs. The V gene is TRBV7-2, the J gene TRBJ2-3; TRBD2 aligns across 9 bases. The clonotype comes from a man aged 35 to 55 in good health and CMV-seropositive. In DNA form, the CDR3 reads TGTGCCAGCAGCTCCCCTCCGGGACTAGCTCCAGATACGCAGTATTTT. It encodes CASSSPPGLAPDTQYF.